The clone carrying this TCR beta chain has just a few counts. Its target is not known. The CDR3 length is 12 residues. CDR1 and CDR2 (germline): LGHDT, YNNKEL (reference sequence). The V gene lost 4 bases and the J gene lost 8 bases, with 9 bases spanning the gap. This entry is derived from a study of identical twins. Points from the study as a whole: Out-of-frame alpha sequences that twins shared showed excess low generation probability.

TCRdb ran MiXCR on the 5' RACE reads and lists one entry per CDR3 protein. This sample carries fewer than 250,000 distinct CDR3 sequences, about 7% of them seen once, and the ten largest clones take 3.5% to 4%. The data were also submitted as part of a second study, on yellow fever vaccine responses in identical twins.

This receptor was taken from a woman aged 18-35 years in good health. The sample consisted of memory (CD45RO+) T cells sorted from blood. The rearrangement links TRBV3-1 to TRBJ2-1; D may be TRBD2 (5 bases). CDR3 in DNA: TGTGCCAGCAGCCGCCTCGGGGATGAGCAGTTCTTC. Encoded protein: CASSRLGDEQFF.